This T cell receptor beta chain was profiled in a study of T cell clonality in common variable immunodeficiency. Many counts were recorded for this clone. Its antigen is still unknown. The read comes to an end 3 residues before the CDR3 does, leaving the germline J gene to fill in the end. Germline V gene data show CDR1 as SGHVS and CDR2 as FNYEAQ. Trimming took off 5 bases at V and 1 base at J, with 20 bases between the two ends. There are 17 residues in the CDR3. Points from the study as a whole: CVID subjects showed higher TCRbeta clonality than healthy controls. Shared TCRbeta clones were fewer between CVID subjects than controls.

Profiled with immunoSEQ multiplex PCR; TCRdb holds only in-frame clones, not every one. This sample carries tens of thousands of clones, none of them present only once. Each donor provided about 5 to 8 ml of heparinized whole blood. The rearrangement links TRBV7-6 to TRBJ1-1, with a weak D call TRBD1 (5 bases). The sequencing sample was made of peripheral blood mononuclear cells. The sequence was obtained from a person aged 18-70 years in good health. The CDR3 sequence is CASSRRGGRAPNTEAFF. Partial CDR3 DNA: TGTGCCAGCAGCCGGAGGGGAGGACGGGCACCGAACACTGAA.